The 8 T cell receptor beta chains given below trace back to one sample, sequenced in a study of read filtering for tumor transcriptome and immune sequencing. This library used 300 to 500 ng RNA and molecular barcoded adaptors spanning alpha/delta and beta/gamma chains. TCRdb recomputed calls from the reads with MiXCR, one row per CDR3 protein. The sample has about 130,000 distinct CDR3 sequences, approximately 13% seen once. The material sequenced was a population of CD138-negative cells sorted from bone marrow. Receptor source: a donor aged 40 or older with multiple myeloma.

As to this clonotype: This clone may be a read error of a much larger clone one base away. Because the CDR3 is missing its conserved closing phenylalanine or tryptophan, this is likely a read error. V and J are TRBV12-3 or TRBV12-4 and TRBJ2-1; possibly TRBD2 for D (6 bases). Trimming cost V 4 bases and J 6 bases, with 25 bases left between them. The length of the CDR3 is 18 residues. The CDR3: CASSWDHDPREYSNEQFS. CDR3 in DNA: TGTGCCAGCAGTTGGGATCACGACCCGCGGGAATACAGCAATGAGCAGTTCTCC.

This clonotype was seen a few times. This may be a read error: a much more frequent sequence differs by one nucleotide. This sequence joins TRBV5-1 and TRBJ2-6; D is tentatively TRBD1 or TRBD2 (5 bases each). The length of the CDR3 is 16 residues. Germline lookup yields CDR1 SGHRS and CDR2 YFSETQ. The CDR3 DNA is TGCGCCAGCAGCTCCGGAGGTGGGGCTGGGGCCAACGTCCTGGCTTTC. Protein product: CASSSGGGAGANVLAF.

This clonotype occurred many times. The rearrangement uses TRBV6-1 and TRBJ2-3; TRBD1 aligns across 7 bases. The ends lost 5 bases at V and 4 bases at J; junction bases unmatched: 3. The V gene's germline CDR1 is MNHNS and CDR2 SASEGT. The CDR3 totals 13 residues. DNA of the CDR3: TGTGCCAGCAGTCTAGACAGGGCAGATACGCAGTATTTT. Protein product: CASSLDRADTQYF.

This clonotype has at least ten counts. The chain carries TRBV6-2 or TRBV6-3 and TRBJ1-5; D unclear. CDR3 size: 15 residues. Deletions cut 5 bases from V and 9 bases from J, with 20 bases between. The germline gives CDR1 MNHEY, CDR2 SVGEGT. The CDR3 protein is CASSAQETPVLPQHF. CDR3 sequence (DNA): TGTGCCAGCAGTGCTCAAGAGACTCCCGTATTGCCCCAGCATTTT.

As regards this clonotype: A single base separates this from a much larger clone, so it may be a read error. V gene TRBV29-1 combines with J gene TRBJ2-7, with D perhaps TRBD1 or TRBD2 (5 bases each). This CDR3 comprises 13 residues. Trimming left V 4 bases short and J 12 bases short, with 22 bases between. Germline V CDR1 and CDR2: SQVTM, ANQGSEA. The CDR3 DNA reads as TGCAGCGTTGGCTTAGGGGAGCAGGGAAGCCTGTACTTC. Amino acids: CSVGLGEQGSLYF.

This clonotype has ten or more counts. V is TRBV7-9 and J is TRBJ2-7; D may be TRBD1 (5 bases). Germline V gene lookup returns CDR1 SEHNR and CDR2 FQNEAQ (reference sequence). This CDR3 is 15 amino acids long. The V end lost 0 bases, the J end lost 5 bases, and 14 bases lay between the germline ends. CDR3 sequence reads: CASSLAYSSRDEQYF. The DNA for the CDR3 is TGTGCCAGCAGCTTAGCGTACTCGAGCAGGGACGAGCAGTACTTC.

Turning to this clonotype: This is likely a read error, given that the CDR3 carries no conserved phenylalanine or tryptophan at its end. Because the CDR3's place on the DNA is in doubt, the DNA is left out and the CDR3 is given as listed by TCRdb. The chain uses TRBV12-3 or TRBV12-4 and TRBJ2-1; TRBD2 is taken as the D call from the table, unchecked against the DNA. The CDR3 adds up to 15 amino acids, both ends counted. This chain's CDR3 is CVSSLTSGSLGEQVY.

This clonotype was observed a few times. Being one base from a much bigger clone, this may be a read error. The chain couples TRBV7-9 to TRBJ2-5; a weak D match, TRBD2 (6 bases). The V gene's germline CDR1 is SEHNR and CDR2 FQNEAQ (reference sequence). This CDR3 has 13 amino acids. The CDR3 sequence is CASSQLAQEIQYF. CDR3 bases: TGTGCCAGCAGCCAACTAGCCCAAGAGATCCAGTACTTC.